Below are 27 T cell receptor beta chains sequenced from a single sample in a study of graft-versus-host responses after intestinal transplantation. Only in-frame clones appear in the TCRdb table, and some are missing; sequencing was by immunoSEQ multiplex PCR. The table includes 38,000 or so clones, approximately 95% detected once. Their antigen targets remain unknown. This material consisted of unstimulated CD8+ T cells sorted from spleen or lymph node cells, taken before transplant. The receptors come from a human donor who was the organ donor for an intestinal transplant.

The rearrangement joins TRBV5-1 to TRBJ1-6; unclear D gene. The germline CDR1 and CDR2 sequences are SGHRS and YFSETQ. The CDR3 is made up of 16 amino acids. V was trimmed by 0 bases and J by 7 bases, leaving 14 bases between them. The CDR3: CASSLGGTGYNSPLHF. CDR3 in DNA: TGCGCCAGCAGCTTGGGCGGTACGGGGTACAATTCACCCCTCCACTTT.

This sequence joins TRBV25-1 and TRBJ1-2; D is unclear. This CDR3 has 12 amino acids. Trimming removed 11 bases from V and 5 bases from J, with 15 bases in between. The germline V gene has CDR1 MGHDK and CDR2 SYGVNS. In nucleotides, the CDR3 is TGTGCCTCCCAAGGAGAGGGATATGGCTACACCTTC. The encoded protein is CASQGEGYGYTF.

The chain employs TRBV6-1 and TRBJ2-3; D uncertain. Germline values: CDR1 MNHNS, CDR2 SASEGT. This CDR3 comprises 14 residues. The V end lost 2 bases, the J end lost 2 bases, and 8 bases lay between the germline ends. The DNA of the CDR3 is TGTGCCAGCAGTGAAACTGGAAACACAGATACGCAGTATTTT. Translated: CASSETGNTDTQYF.

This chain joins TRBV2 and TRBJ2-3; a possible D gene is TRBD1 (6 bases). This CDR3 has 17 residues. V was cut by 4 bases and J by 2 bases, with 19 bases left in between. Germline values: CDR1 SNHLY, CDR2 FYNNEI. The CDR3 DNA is TGTGCCAGCAGTGGAGCCCGTGGGGGACACGACACAGATACGCAGTATTTT. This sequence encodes CASSGARGGHDTDTQYF.

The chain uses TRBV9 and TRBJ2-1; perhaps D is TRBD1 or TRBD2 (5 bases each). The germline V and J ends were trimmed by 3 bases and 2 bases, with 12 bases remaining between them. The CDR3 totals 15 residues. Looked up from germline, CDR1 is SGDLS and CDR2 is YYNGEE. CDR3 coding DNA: TGTGCCAGCAGCGGGGGACGGGAAACCTACAATGAGCAGTTCTTC. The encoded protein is CASSGGRETYNEQFF.

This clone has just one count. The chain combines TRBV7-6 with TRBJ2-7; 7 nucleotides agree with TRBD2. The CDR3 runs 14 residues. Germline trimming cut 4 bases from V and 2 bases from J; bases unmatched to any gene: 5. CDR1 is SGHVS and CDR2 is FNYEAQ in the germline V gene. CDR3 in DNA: TGTGCCAGCAGCTACGGGGGGACGGCCTACGAGCAGTACTTC. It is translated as CASSYGGTAYEQYF.

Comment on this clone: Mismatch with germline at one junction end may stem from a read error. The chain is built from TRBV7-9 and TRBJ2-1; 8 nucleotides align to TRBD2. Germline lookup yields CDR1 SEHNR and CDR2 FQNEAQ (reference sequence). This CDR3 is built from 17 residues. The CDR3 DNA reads TGTGCCAGCAGCTTTCAGTTCGCGCCTAGCGGGTACAATGAGCAGCTCTTC. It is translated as CASSFQFAPSGYNEQLF.

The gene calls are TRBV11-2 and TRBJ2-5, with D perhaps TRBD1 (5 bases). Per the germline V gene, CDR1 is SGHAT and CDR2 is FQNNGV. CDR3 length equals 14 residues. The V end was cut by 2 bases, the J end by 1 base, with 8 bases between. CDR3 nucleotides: TGTGCCAGCAGCTTACAGGGTCCCCAAGAGACCCAGTACTTC. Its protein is CASSLQGPQETQYF.

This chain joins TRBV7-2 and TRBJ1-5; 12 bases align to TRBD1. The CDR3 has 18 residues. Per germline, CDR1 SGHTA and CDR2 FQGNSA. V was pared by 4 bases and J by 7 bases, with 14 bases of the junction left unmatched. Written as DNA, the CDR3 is TGTGCCAGCAGCTCCTACCCCACCGGGACAGGGGGCGGGCAGCCCCAGCATTTT. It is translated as CASSSYPTGTGGGQPQHF.

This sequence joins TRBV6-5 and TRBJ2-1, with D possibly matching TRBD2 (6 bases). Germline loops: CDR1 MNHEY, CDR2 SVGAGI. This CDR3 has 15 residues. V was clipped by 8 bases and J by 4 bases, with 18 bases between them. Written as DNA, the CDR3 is TGTGCCAGCGGCCCCCGGGGGAGCCCATACAATGAGCAGTTCTTC. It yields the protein CASGPRGSPYNEQFF.

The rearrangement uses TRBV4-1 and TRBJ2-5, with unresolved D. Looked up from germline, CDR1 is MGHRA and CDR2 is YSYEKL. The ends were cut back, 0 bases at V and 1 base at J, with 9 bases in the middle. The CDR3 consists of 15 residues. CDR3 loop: CASSQDVLGQETQYF. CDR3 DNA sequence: TGCGCCAGCAGCCAAGATGTGCTAGGCCAAGAGACCCAGTACTTC.

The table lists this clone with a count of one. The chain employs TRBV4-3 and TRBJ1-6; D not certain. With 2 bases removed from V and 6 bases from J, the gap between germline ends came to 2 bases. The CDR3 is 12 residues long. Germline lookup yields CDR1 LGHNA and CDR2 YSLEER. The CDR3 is CASSQFNSPLHF. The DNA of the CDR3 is TGCGCCAGCAGCCAATTTAATTCACCCCTCCACTTT.

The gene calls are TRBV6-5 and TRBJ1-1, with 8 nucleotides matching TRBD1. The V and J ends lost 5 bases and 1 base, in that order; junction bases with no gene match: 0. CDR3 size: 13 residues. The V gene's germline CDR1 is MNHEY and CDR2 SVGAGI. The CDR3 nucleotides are TGTGCCAGCAGTGGACAGGGGAACACTGAAGCTTTCTTT. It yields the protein CASSGQGNTEAFF.

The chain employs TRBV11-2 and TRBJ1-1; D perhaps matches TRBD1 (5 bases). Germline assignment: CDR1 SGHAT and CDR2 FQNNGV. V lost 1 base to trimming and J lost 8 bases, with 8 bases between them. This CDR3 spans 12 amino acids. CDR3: CASSLGQGEAFF. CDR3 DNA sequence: TGTGCCAGCAGCTTAGGTCAGGGAGAAGCTTTCTTT.

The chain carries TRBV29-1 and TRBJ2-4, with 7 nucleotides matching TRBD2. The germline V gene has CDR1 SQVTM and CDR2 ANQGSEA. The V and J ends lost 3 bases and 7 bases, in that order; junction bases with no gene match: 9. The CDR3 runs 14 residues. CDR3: CSVESRGDWNIQYF. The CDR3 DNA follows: TGCAGCGTTGAGAGTCGGGGGGATTGGAACATTCAGTACTTC.

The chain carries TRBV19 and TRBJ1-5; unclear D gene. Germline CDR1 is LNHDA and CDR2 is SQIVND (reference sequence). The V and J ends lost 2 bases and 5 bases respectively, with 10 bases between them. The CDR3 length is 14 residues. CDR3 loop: CASSIWIYYQPQHF. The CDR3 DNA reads TGTGCCAGTAGTATATGGATCTATTATCAGCCCCAGCATTTT.

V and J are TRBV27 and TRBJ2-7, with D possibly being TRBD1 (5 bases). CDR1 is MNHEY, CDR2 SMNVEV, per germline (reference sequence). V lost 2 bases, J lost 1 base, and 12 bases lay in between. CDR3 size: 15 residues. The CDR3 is CASSLQGWESYEQYF. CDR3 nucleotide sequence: TGTGCCAGCAGTTTACAGGGATGGGAATCCTACGAGCAGTACTTC.

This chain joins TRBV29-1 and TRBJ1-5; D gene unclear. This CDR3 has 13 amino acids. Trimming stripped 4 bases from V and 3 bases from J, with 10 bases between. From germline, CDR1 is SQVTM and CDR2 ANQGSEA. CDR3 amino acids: CSVGGYNNQPQHF. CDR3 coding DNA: TGCAGCGTTGGAGGGTATAACAATCAGCCCCAGCATTTT.

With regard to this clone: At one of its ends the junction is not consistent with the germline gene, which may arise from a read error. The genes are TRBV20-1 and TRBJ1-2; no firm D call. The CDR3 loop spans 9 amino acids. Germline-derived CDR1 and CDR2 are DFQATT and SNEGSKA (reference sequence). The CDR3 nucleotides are TGCAGTGCTAATTATGGCTACACCTTC. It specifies CSANYGYTF.

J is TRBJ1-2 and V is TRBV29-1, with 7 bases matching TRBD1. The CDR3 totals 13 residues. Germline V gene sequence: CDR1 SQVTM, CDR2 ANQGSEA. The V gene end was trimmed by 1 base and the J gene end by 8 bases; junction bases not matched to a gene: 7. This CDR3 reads CSVEGGQGEGYTF. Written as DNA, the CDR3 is TGCAGCGTTGAAGGTGGGCAGGGGGAAGGCTACACCTTC. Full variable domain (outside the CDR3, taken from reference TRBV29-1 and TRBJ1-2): SAVISQKPSRDICQRGTSLTIQCQVDSQVTMMFWYRQQPGQSLTLIATANQGSEATYESGFVIDKFPISRPNLTFSTLTVSNMSPEDSSIYLCSVEGGQGEGYTFGSGTRLTVV.

The CDR3 protein is CASSFVGGSTDTQYF. Here the CDR3 DNA reads TGTGCCAGCAGCTTTGTCGGGGGTTCCACAGATACGCAGTATTTT. This chain links TRBV11-1 with TRBJ2-3; possibly TRBD2 for D (6 bases). V lost 3 bases and J 2 bases, leaving 12 bases between the germline ends. The CDR3 spans 15 residues. Germline CDR1 and CDR2: SGHAT and FQDESV (reference sequence).

CDR3 region: CASSTEGAAFF. DNA for the CDR3: TGTGCCAGTAGTACTGAAGGGGCGGCTTTCTTT. The genes are TRBV19 and TRBJ1-1; a weak D match, TRBD1 (5 bases). Trimming took 4 bases from V and 11 from J, leaving 11 bases between them. This CDR3 region has 11 residues. Germline V lookup: CDR1 LNHDA, CDR2 SQIVND (reference sequence).

CDR3 sequence reads: CASSSLQATIGYGYTF. The CDR3, as DNA: TGTGCCAGCAGCTCATTACAGGCCACGATAGGCTATGGCTACACCTTC. The V call is TRBV7-2, the J call TRBJ1-2; a possible D gene is TRBD1 (5 bases). Germline assignment: CDR1 SGHTA and CDR2 FQGNSA. V lost 4 bases, J lost 4 bases, and 19 bases lay in between. There are 16 residues in the CDR3.

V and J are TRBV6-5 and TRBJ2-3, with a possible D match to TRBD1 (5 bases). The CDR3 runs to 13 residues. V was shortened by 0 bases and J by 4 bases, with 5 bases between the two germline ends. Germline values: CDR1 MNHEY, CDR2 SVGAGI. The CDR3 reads CASSYSGADTQYF. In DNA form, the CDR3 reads TGTGCCAGCAGTTACTCAGGGGCAGATACGCAGTATTTT.

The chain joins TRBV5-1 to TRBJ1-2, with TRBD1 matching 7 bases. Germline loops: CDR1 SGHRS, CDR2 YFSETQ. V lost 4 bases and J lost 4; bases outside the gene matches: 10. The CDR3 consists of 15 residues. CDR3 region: CASSRNRGNAYGYTF. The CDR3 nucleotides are TGCGCCAGCAGCAGAAACAGGGGCAACGCCTATGGCTACACCTTC.

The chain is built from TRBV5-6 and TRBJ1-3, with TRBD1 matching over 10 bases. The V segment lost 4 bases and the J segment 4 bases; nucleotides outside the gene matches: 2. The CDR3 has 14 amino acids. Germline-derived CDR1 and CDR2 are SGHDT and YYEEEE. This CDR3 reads CASSRTGGGNTIYF. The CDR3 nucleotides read TGTGCCAGCAGCCGGACAGGGGGAGGAAACACCATATATTTT.

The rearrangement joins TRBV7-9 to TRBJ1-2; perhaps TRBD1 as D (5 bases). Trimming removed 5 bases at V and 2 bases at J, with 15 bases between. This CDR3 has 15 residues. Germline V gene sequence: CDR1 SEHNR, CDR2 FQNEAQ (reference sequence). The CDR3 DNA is TGTGCCAGCAGCCAGACGGGGGTTTTAAACTATGGCTACACCTTC. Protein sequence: CASSQTGVLNYGYTF.